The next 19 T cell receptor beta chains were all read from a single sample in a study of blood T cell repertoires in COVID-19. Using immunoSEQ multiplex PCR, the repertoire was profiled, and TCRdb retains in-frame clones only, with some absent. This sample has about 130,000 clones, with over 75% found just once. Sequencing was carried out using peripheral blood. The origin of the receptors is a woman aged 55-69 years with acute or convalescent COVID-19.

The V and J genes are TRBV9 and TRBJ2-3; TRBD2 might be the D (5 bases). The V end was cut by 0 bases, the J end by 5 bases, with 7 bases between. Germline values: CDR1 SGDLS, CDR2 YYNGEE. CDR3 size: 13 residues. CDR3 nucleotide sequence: TGTGCCAGCAGCGTAGCAGGAGGAGATACGCAGTATTTT. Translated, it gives CASSVAGGDTQYF.

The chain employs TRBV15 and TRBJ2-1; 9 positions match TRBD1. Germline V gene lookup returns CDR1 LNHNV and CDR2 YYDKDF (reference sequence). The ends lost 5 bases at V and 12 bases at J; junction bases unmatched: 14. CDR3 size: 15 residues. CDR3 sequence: CATSEFPGQGSRQFF. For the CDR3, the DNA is TGTGCCACCAGCGAATTTCCGGGACAGGGTTCTAGGCAGTTCTTC.

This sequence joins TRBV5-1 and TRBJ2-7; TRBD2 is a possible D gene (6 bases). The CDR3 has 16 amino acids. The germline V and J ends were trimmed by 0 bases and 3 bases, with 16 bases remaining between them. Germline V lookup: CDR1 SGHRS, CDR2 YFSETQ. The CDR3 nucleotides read TGCGCCAGCAGCTTGGGTGGGGACTCCTTCGGCTACGAGCAGTACTTC. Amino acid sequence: CASSLGGDSFGYEQYF.

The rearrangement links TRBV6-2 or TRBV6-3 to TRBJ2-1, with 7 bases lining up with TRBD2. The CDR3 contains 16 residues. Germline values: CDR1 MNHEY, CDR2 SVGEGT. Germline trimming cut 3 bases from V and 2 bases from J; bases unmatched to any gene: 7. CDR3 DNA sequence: TGTGCCAGCAGTTATCACAGCGGGACCCCCTACAATGAGCAGTTCTTC. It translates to CASSYHSGTPYNEQFF.

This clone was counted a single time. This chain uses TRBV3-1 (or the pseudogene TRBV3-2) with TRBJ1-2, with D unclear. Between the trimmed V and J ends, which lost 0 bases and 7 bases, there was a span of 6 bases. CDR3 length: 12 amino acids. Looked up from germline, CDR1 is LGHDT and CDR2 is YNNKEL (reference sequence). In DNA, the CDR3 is TGTGCCAGCAGCCAAGATTTCGGTGGCTACACCTTC. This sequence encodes CASSQDFGGYTF.

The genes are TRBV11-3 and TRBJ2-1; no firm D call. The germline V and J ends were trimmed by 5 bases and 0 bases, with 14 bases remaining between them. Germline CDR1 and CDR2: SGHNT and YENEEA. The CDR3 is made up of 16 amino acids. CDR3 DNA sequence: TGTGCCAGCAGCCATTCATCGGGTCCCTCCTACAATGAGCAGTTCTTC. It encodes CASSHSSGPSYNEQFF.

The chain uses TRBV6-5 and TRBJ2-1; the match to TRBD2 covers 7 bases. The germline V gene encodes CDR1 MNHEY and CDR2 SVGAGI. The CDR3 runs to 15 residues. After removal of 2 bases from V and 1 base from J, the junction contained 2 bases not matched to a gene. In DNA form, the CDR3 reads TGTGCCAGCAGTTACGAGGGAGGGTCCTACAATGAGCAGTTCTTC. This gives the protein CASSYEGGSYNEQFF.

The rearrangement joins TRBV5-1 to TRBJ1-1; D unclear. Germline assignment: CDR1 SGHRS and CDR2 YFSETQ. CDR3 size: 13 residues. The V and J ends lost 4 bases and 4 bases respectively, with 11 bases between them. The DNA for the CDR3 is TGCGCCAGCAGCCAGCGAACGGGCACTGAAGCTTTCTTT. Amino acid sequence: CASSQRTGTEAFF.

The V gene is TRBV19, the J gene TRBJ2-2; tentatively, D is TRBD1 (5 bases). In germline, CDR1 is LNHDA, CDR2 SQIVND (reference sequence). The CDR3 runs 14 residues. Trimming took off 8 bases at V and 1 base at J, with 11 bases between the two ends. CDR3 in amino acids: CASPSGMNTGELFF. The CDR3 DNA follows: TGTGCCAGTCCCTCAGGGATGAACACCGGGGAGCTGTTTTTT.

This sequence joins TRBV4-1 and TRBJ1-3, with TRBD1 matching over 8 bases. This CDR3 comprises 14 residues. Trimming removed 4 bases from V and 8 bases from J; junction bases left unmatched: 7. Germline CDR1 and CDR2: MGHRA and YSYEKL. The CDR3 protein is CASSRTGGVDTIYF. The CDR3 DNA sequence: TGCGCCAGCAGCCGTACAGGGGGAGTGGACACCATATATTTT.

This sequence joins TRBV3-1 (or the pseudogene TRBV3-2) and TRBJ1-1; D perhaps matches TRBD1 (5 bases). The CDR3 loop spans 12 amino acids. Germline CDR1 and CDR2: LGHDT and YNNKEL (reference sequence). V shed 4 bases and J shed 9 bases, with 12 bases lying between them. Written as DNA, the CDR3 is TGTGCCAGCAGCCGGGCGGGACGCCAAGCTTTCTTT. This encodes CASSRAGRQAFF.

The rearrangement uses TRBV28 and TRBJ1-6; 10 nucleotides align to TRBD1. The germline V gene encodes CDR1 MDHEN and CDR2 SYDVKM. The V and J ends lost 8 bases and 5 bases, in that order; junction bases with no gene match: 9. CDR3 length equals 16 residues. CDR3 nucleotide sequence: TGTGCCAGCGGGGGACAGGGGATGGACGATAATTCACCCCTCCACTTT. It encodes CASGGQGMDDNSPLHF.

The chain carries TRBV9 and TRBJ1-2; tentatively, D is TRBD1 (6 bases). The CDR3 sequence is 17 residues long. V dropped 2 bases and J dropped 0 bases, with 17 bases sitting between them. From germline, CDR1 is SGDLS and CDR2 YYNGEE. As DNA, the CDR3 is TGTGCCAGCAGCGTCTCCAGCGACAGGAGCCCTAACTATGGCTACACCTTC. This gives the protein CASSVSSDRSPNYGYTF.

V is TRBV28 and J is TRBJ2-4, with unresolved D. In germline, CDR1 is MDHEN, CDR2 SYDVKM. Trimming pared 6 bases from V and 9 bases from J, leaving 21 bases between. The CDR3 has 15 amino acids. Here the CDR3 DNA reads TGTGCCAGCAGCCCTCCTAGACCCTCCCGAGGCATTCAGTACTTC. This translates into CASSPPRPSRGIQYF.

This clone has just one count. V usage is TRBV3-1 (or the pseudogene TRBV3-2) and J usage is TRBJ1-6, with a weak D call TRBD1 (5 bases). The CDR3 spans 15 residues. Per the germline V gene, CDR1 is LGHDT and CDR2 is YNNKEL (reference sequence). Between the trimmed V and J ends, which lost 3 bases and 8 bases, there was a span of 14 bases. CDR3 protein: CASSHYGGLDSPLHF. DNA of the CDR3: TGTGCCAGCAGCCACTACGGGGGTTTGGATTCACCCCTCCACTTT.

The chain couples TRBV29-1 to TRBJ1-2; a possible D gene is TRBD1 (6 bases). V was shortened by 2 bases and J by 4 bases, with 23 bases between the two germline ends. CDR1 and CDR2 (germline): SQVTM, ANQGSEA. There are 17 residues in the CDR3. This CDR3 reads CSVERGSQESILYGYTF. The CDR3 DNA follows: TGCAGCGTTGAAAGGGGGTCGCAGGAGTCTATCCTCTATGGCTACACCTTC.

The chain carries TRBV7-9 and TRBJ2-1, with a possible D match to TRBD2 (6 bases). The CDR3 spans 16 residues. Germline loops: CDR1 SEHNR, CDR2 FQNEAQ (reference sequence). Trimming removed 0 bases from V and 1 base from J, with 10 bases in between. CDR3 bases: TGTGCCAGCAGCTTAGCGATCGGGAGTTCCTACAATGAGCAGTTCTTC. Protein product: CASSLAIGSSYNEQFF.

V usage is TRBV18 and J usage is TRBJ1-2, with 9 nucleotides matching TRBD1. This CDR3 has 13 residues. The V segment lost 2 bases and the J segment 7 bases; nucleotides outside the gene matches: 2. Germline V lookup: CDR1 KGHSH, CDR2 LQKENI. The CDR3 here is CASSPDRGSGYTF. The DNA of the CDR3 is TGTGCCAGCTCACCAGACAGGGGGTCTGGCTACACCTTC.

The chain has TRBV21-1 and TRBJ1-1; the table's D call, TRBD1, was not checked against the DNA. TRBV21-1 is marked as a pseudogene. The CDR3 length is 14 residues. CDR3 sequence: CASSLPQGIAEAFF. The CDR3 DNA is TGTGCCAGCAGCCTACCGCAGGGGATAGCTGAAGCTTTCTTT.